The subject of this entry is one T cell receptor (beta chain). What it binds is not known. Cultured CD4+ T cells had their DNA profiled by the Oncomine TCR Beta short-read assay. MiXCR, applied by TCRdb to the PCR reads, yields one record per CDR3 protein. The sample carries about 7,100 distinct CDR3 sequences, 37% recorded once. The record originates from a study of vaccination and CD4 T cells after COVID-19. General study findings and limits: Sampling was limited to relatively few convalescent patients, with no early post-infection timepoints studied.

Treatment of the sample: approximately 10-day PBMC culture with coronavirus spike peptide pools or control peptides (ViraFEST assay). It was before the COVID-19 pandemic (2011-2018) that the unexposed donor's CD4+ T cells were collected. PBMC cultures, at two million cells per well, received about 9.5 IU/ml IL-2 and about 9.2 ug/ml peptide pools. The CDR3 is 16 residues long. In germline, CDR1 is MDHEN, CDR2 SYDVKM. Trimming at V came to 5 bases and at J to 7 bases, leaving 13 bases not matched to a gene. The source of this sequence is a human donor in good health. J is TRBJ1-5 and V is TRBV28; 8 bases match TRBD1. Sequenced sample: CD4+ T cells from blood, cultured in vitro. The CDR3 protein is CASSQPRQGYGQPQHF. In DNA form, the CDR3 reads TGTGCCAGCAGTCAACCCAGACAGGGGTATGGCCAGCCCCAGCATTTT.